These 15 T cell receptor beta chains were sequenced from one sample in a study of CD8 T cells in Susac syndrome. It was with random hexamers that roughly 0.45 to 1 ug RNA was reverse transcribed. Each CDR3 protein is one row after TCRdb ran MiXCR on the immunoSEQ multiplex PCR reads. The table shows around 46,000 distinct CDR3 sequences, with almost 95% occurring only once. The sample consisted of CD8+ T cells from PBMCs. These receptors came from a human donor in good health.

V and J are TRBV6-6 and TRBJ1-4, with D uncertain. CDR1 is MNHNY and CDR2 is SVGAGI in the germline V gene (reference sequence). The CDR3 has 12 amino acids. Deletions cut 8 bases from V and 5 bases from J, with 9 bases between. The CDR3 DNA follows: TGTGCCAGCGCTAGCCTCAATGAAAAACTGTTTTTT. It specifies CASASLNEKLFF.

The DNA of the CDR3 is TGTGCCAGCAGCGTGGCCCGTCAGAACACTGAAGCTTTCTTT. Translating it yields CASSVARQNTEAFF. V is TRBV9 and J is TRBJ1-1, with D unresolved. The CDR3 contains 14 residues. V shed 2 bases and J shed 1 base, with 9 bases lying between them. Looked up from germline, CDR1 is SGDLS and CDR2 is YYNGEE.

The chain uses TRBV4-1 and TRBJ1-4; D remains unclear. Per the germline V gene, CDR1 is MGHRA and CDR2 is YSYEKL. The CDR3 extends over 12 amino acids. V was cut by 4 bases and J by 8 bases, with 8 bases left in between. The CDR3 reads CASSLSLEKLFF. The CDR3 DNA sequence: TGCGCCAGCAGCCTTTCGTTGGAAAAACTGTTTTTT.

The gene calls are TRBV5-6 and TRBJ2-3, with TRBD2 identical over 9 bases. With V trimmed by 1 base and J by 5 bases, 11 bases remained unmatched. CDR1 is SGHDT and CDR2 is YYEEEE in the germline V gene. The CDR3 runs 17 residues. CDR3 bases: TGTGCCAGCAGCTTGATCGTGGCTAGCGGGAACTTAGATACGCAGTATTTT. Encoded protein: CASSLIVASGNLDTQYF.

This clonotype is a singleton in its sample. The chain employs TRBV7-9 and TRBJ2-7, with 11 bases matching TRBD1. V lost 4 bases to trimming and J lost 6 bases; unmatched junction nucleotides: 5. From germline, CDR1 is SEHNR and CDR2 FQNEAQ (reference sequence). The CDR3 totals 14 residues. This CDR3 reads CASSSGTGGGEQYF. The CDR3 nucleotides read TGTGCCAGCAGCTCCGGGACAGGGGGTGGCGAGCAGTACTTC.

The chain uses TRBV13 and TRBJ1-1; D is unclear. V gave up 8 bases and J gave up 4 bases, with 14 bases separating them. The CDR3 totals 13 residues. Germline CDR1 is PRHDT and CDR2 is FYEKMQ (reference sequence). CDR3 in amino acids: CASRERSGTEAFF. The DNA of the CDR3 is TGTGCCAGCCGAGAGAGGAGCGGCACTGAAGCTTTCTTT.

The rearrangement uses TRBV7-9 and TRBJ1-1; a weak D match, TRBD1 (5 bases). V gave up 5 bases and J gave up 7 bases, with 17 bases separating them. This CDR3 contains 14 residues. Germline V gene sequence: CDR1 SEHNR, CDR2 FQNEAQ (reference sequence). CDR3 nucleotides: TGTGCCAGCAGCCGCTCCTCGGGGGGGGTTGAAGCTTTCTTT. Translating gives CASSRSSGGVEAFF.

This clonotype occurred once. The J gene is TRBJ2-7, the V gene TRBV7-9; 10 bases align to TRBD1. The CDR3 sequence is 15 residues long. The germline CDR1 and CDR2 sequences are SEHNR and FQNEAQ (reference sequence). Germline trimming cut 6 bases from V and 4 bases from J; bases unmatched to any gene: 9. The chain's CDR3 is CASRHSGTGDYEQYF. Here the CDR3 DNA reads TGTGCCAGCAGGCATTCCGGGACAGGGGATTACGAGCAGTACTTC.

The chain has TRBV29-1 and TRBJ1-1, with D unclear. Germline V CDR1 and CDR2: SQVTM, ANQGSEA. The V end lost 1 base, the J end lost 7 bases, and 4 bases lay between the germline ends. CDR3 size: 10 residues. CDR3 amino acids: CSVEGLEAFF. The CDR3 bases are TGCAGCGTTGAAGGACTTGAAGCTTTCTTT.

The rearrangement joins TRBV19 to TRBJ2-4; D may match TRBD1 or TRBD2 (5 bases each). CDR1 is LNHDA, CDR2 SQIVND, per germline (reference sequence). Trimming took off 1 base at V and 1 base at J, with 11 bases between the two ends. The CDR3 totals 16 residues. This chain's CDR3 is CASSIGGIWAKNIQYF. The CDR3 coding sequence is TGTGCCAGTAGTATAGGGGGGATTTGGGCCAAAAACATTCAGTACTTC.

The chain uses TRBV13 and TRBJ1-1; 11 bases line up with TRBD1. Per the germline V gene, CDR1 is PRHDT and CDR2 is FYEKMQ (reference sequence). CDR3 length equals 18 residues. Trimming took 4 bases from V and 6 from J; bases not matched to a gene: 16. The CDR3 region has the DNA TGTGCCAGCAGCTCGGTCGCGGGGACAGGGGGAGGGCGGCCTGAAGCTTTCTTT. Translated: CASSSVAGTGGGRPEAFF.

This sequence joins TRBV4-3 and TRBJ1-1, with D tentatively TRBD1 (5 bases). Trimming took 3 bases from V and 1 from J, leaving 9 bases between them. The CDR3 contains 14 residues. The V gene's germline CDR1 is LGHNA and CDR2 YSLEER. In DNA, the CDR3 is TGCGCCAGCAGCCAGGAGACAGAGAACACTGAAGCTTTCTTT. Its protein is CASSQETENTEAFF.

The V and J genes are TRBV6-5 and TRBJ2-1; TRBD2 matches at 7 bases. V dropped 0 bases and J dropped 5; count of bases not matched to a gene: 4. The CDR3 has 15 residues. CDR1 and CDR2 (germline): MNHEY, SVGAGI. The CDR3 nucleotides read TGTGCCAGCAGTTACTCGGGACTACCAAACAATGAGCAGTTCTTC. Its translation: CASSYSGLPNNEQFF.

The CDR3 sequence is CASSWSNGGGQPQHF. The CDR3 bases are TGTGCCAGCAGTTGGTCCAATGGGGGAGGACAGCCCCAGCATTTT. J is TRBJ1-5 and V is TRBV27; D possibly corresponds to TRBD1 (5 bases). The V end lost 4 bases, the J end lost 7 bases, and 17 bases lay between the germline ends. The CDR3 runs 15 residues. The germline gives CDR1 MNHEY, CDR2 SMNVEV (reference sequence).

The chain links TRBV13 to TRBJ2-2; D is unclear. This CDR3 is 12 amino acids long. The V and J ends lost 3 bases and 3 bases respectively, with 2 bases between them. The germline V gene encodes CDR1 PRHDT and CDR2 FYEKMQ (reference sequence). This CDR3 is CASSFDTGELFF. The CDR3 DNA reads TGTGCCAGCAGCTTCGACACCGGGGAGCTGTTTTTT.